This T cell receptor (beta chain) stems from a study of persistence of HIV-infected CD4 T cells. Across the whole study: Donors were ART-treated; their CMV- and Gag-responding CD4+ T cells were isolated.

Cells were stimulated with CMV-infected fibroblast lysates at 10 ug/mL. CD40L/CD69 double-negative CD45RO-high memory CD4+ T cells were collected. In regard to this clone: Its specificity is unknown.

CDR1 and CDR2 (germline): LNHDA, SQIVND (reference sequence). V was pared by 6 bases and J by 1 base, with 11 bases between. CDR3 length equals 14 residues. The immunoSEQ assay was version 4, run in survey mode. Sequencing was performed with immunoSEQ multiplex PCR; in TCRdb, only in-frame clones are kept and a portion is missing. The sample carries approximately 30,000 clones, about four fifths recorded once. This TCR derives from an adult woman with HIV who was CMV-seropositive. The specimen was CD4+ T cells sorted from PBMCs after approximately 19-hour stimulation, collected from a patient who received antiretroviral therapy. This chain joins TRBV19 and TRBJ2-3; D is perhaps TRBD2 (6 bases). The CDR3 nucleotides are TGTGCCAGTAGGCGGGGCTCCCGCACAGATACGCAGTATTTT. It encodes CASRRGSRTDTQYF.